This T cell receptor beta chain came from a study of blood T cell repertoires in COVID-19. Across the study: Italy, Spain and the United States were the sources of the convalescent and acute COVID-19 samples.

Those who participated ranged in age from roughly 18 to 89 years and resided in about two dozen US areas. Original processing methods: How many nucleated cells were present was estimated from reference gene primer amplification. Repertoires were generated with immunoSEQ multiplex PCR, while TCRdb's copy carries only in-frame clones and drops some. V and J calls and clone size are as listed in that table; D and trimming were resolved from the DNA. The sample gives about 250,000 clones, about 85% of which show up once; 6% to 7% is in the top ten. The CDR3 totals 15 residues. V lost 5 bases, J lost 2 bases, and 8 bases stayed unmatched. The V gene's germline CDR1 is SGHTA and CDR2 FQGTGA.

Material for sequencing was PBMCs or T cells enriched from blood (not recorded which). This rearrangement joins TRBV7-3 to TRBJ1-2; TRBD1 matches 7 bases. This clonotype was obtained from a woman in her 30s with acute COVID-19. The CDR3 region is CASSPAAGGNYGYTF. The CDR3 nucleotides read TGTGCCAGCAGCCCAGCGGCAGGGGGAAACTATGGCTACACCTTC.